This T cell receptor (beta chain) was recovered during a study of PD-1 blockade in classical Hodgkin lymphoma. In every patient, relapse followed autologous stem cell transplantation, while exposure to brentuximab vedotin differed. Some clones are missing from TCRdb's copy, which holds only in-frame ones; the method was immunoSEQ multiplex PCR. This table holds approximately 12,000 clones, roughly 75% found once. Between the trimmed V and J ends, which lost 1 base and 0 bases, there was a span of 13 bases. This CDR3 is built from 16 residues. Germline V gene data show CDR1 as SGHRS and CDR2 as YFSETQ.

The receptor was derived from a human donor with classical Hodgkin lymphoma. The chain is built from TRBV5-1 and TRBJ1-1; D possibly corresponds to TRBD1 (6 bases). The source was peripheral blood mononuclear cells (PBMCs), collected at baseline. The CDR3 reads CASSLNRALMNTEAFF. The CDR3 DNA is TGCGCCAGCAGCTTGAACAGGGCCCTCATGAACACTGAAGCTTTCTTT.